The rows below give T cell receptor beta chains drawn from one sample of a study of blood T cell repertoires in COVID-19. Method: immunoSEQ multiplex PCR; TCRdb's copy keeps in-frame clones and lacks some. The sample lists under 300,000 clones; around 87% were seen once. Sequenced sample: PBMCs or T cells enriched from blood (not recorded which). The receptors here all came from a woman aged 45-59 years who had recovered from COVID-19. CDR3s include the opening cysteine and the closing phenylalanine or tryptophan. D genes are given only for firm matches. Some rows mark clone size as missing; the rest say once, few, many or name a class of expanded clone.

v_gene	j_gene	d_gene	abundance	CDR3nt	CDR3aa
TRBV5-6	TRBJ2-5	.	.	TGTGCCAGCAGCTCCTCGACAGGACAAGAGACCCAGTACTTC	CASSSSTGQETQYF
TRBV19	TRBJ1-5	.	.	TGTGCCAGTAGTATTGGGCAGGGGCAGGATCAGCCCCAGCATTTT	CASSIGQGQDQPQHF
TRBV6-2/TRBV6-3	TRBJ2-1	.	.	TGTGCCAGCAGCTCCGGGGACTCGGGTGAGCAGTTCTTC	CASSSGDSGEQFF
TRBV19	TRBJ2-3	.	.	TGTGCCAGTAGTATGGGGCCAGATACGCAGTATTTT	CASSMGPDTQYF
TRBV2	TRBJ2-7	.	.	TGTGCCAGCAGTGAAGCGAGGACAGCCGGCTACGAGCAGTACTTC	CASSEARTAGYEQYF
TRBV7-3	TRBJ2-3	TRBD2	.	TGTGCCAGCAGCCTCGACTCGGGACTAGCGGGAGTGGGAGATACGCAGTATTTT	CASSLDSGLAGVGDTQYF
TRBV28	TRBJ1-3	.	.	TGTGCCAGCACCGCAGTCGTTGGGGCGGCAATCTCCTCTGGAAACACCATATATTTT	CASTAVVGAAISSGNTIYF
TRBV29-1	TRBJ1-1	TRBD1	.	TGCAGCGTTGAGGGAGAGACAGGGTCGGTAAACACTGAAGCTTTCTTT	CSVEGETGSVNTEAFF
TRBV19	TRBJ2-7	TRBD2	.	TGTGCCAGTAGCCCCGCCGGGGGGATCTACGAGCAGTACTTC	CASSPAGGIYEQYF
TRBV7-3	TRBJ2-5	.	once	TGTGCCAGCAGCCCAGGGGGACTAGTCTACGAGACCCAGTACTTC	CASSPGGLVYETQYF
TRBV2	TRBJ2-2	TRBD2	.	TGTGCCAGCAGGGGACTAGCGAGCACCGGGGAGCTGTTTTTT	CASRGLASTGELFF
TRBV30	TRBJ2-1	TRBD2	.	TGTGCCTGGAGTAGCGGGAACTACAATGAGCAGTTCTTC	CAWSSGNYNEQFF
TRBV30	TRBJ2-7	.	.	TGTGCCTGGGCCTCCGGGACTGACTACGAGCAGTACTTC	CAWASGTDYEQYF
TRBV11-2	TRBJ1-1	.	once	TGTGCCAGCAGCTTAAGCACAGGGATAGGCGCTGAAGCTTTCTTT	CASSLSTGIGAEAFF
TRBV7-3	TRBJ1-2	TRBD1	.	TGTGCCAGCAGCTACGAAGGGGGCGAATCCTATGGCTACACCTTC	CASSYEGGESYGYTF
TRBV5-6	TRBJ2-3	.	.	TGTGCCAGCAGCCTGGGCCCGACTAGTTCTGGCACAGATACGCAGTATTTT	CASSLGPTSSGTDTQYF
TRBV19	TRBJ1-5	.	.	TGTGCCAGTAGTTCTCCAATCGGACGGGGACTTACGCCCCAGCATTTT	CASSSPIGRGLTPQHF
TRBV28	TRBJ1-1	.	.	TGTGCCAGCAGTTTATTGACGGGAACTTATGAAGCTTTCTTT	CASSLLTGTYEAFF
TRBV3-1/TRBV3-2	TRBJ2-7	TRBD2	.	TGTGCCAGCAGCAATCTAGCGGGTGCTGCCTACGAGCAGTACTTC	CASSNLAGAAYEQYF
TRBV18	TRBJ1-2	TRBD1	once	TGTGCCAGCTCAACACAGACAGGGGGCGGCTATGGCTACACCTTC	CASSTQTGGGYGYTF
TRBV4-2	TRBJ2-7	.	.	TGTGCCAGCAGCCCCCTGGGGCAGCCTACTAATGAGCAGTACTTC	CASSPLGQPTNEQYF
TRBV5-1	TRBJ2-3	.	.	TGCGCCAGCAGCGGAGGGTCCGGGAGAAGCACAGATACGCAGTATTTT	CASSGGSGRSTDTQYF
TRBV7-9	TRBJ2-1	TRBD2	.	TGTGCCAGCAGCTCGAGGACTAGCGGGAGGCCGCCTTATTACAATGAGCAGTTCTTC	CASSSRTSGRPPYYNEQFF
TRBV7-3	TRBJ1-1	.	.	TGTGCCAGCAGCTCAGTGGTCGACACTGAAGCTTTCTTT	CASSSVVDTEAFF
TRBV4-1	TRBJ2-7	.	.	TGCGCCAGCAGCCAAGCAGGGTATCCCTCCTCCTACGAGCAGTACTTC	CASSQAGYPSSYEQYF
TRBV10-3	TRBJ1-3	TRBD1	.	TGTGCCATCAGTGCCACAGGGGAAATAGGAAACACCATATATTTT	CAISATGEIGNTIYF
TRBV15	TRBJ2-5	TRBD2	.	TGTGCCACCAGCAGACCTCTAGCGGGAGCAGAGACCCAGTACTTC	CATSRPLAGAETQYF
TRBV27	TRBJ2-3	.	.	TGTGCCAGCAGTCCCGCCGGGACTCCCTCTAGCACAGATACGCAGTATTTT	CASSPAGTPSSTDTQYF
TRBV5-4	TRBJ1-1	.	.	TGTGCCAGCAGCGCCAGGGCCCTGAACACTGAAGCTTTCTTT	CASSARALNTEAFF
TRBV6-5	TRBJ2-1	TRBD1	.	TGTGCCAGCAGTTGGGACAGAAGGAATGAGCAGTTCTTC	CASSWDRRNEQFF
TRBV7-9	TRBJ2-7	.	.	TGTGCCAGCAGCGTTCCCCCCTCTTTCGAGCAGTACTTC	CASSVPPSFEQYF
TRBV11-2	TRBJ1-3	.	.	TGTGCCAGCTCCCCTTACCTACCAGGGGCGGCTGGAAACACCATATATTTT	CASSPYLPGAAGNTIYF
TRBV7-2	TRBJ2-1	.	.	TGTGCCAGCAGCTTGTACCAGGGGAAGTACAATGAGCAGTTCTTC	CASSLYQGKYNEQFF
TRBV3-1/TRBV3-2	TRBJ2-3	TRBD2	.	TGTGCCAGCAGCCTCTTCACGTCTAGCGGGAGTACAGATACGCAGTATTTT	CASSLFTSSGSTDTQYF
TRBV7-3	TRBJ2-7	.	.	TGTGCCAGCAGCTTAAGGCGGGGCTACGAGCAGTACTTC	CASSLRRGYEQYF
TRBV24-1	TRBJ2-6	TRBD2	.	TGTGCCACCAGTGAGCAGGCCAGGGGCCGGACTAGCGGGAAGAGCTCTGGGGCCAACGTCCTGACTTTC	CATSEQARGRTSGKSSGANVLTF